These 20 T cell receptor beta chains share one sample of origin, sequenced in a study of cytomegalovirus exposure and HLA in healthy donors. The primer mix had 60 Vbeta and 13 Jbeta primers. Produced via immunoSEQ multiplex PCR; TCRdb's table is partial and in-frame only. Of about 100,000 clones listed, 77% were seen once; the top ten hold 3.5% to 5%. Sequencing input: PBMCs. The receptors stem from a male donor in good health and CMV-seronegative.

This clone occurred once. The chain links TRBV4-1 to TRBJ2-4; TRBD2 matches 14 bases. The trim removed 4 bases at V and 6 bases at J, leaving 11 bases unmatched. This CDR3 comprises 18 residues. The V gene's germline CDR1 is MGHRA and CDR2 YSYEKL. CDR3 sequence: CASSPGTSGRGQGNIQYF. CDR3 DNA sequence: TGCGCCAGCAGCCCCGGGACTAGCGGGAGAGGGCAGGGAAACATTCAGTACTTC.

The table lists this clone with a count of one. V gene TRBV23-1 combines with J gene TRBJ2-4; D might be TRBD1 (6 bases). TRBV23-1 is assigned to the ORF class and has an uncertain function. This CDR3 is 17 amino acids long. V lost 7 bases and J lost 0, with 19 bases in between. For the CDR3, the DNA is TGCGCCAGCACCGGGACATTTTCGAACTCAGCCAAAAACATTCAGTACTTC. This codes for CASTGTFSNSAKNIQYF.

The V gene is TRBV27, the J gene TRBJ1-5, with D perhaps matching TRBD1 (5 bases). This CDR3 has 14 amino acids. The V gene's germline CDR1 is MNHEY and CDR2 SMNVEV (reference sequence). V was clipped by 3 bases and J by 3 bases, with 9 bases between them. The CDR3 region has the DNA TGTGCCAGCAGTTTGGGGGGTCCCAATCAGCCCCAGCATTTT. Encoded protein: CASSLGGPNQPQHF.

The chain links TRBV19 to TRBJ2-7, with 10 bases matching TRBD1. Germline lookup yields CDR1 LNHDA and CDR2 SQIVND (reference sequence). V shed 3 bases and J 4 bases; nucleotides not matched to a gene: 3. The CDR3 totals 14 residues. For the CDR3, the DNA is TGTGCCAGTAGTATCGGGACAGGGGATTACGAGCAGTACTTC. Translating it yields CASSIGTGDYEQYF.

This sequence joins TRBV7-3 and TRBJ2-3, with 11 bases matching TRBD2. Per germline, CDR1 SGHTA and CDR2 FQGTGA. Losses at the gene ends were 6 bases for V and 2 bases for J; bases not matched to a gene: 1. The length of the CDR3 is 14 residues. CDR3 in DNA: TGTGCCAGCAGTAGCGGGAGGGTCACAGATACGCAGTATTTT. This codes for CASSSGRVTDTQYF.

The chain employs TRBV9 and TRBJ2-3, with unresolved D. The CDR3 totals 14 residues. The germline V and J ends were trimmed by 4 bases and 1 base, with 10 bases remaining between them. Germline-derived CDR1 and CDR2 are SGDLS and YYNGEE. CDR3 sequence reads: CASSFQKGTDTQYF. Here the CDR3 DNA reads TGTGCCAGCAGCTTCCAGAAAGGCACAGATACGCAGTATTTT.

This clone has a handful of counts. The CDR3 reads CASSQDWGLNQPQHF. The CDR3 bases are TGCGCCAGCAGCCAAGATTGGGGACTCAATCAGCCCCAGCATTTT. The chain joins TRBV4-1 to TRBJ1-5; TRBD1 might be the D (5 bases). The germline CDR1 and CDR2 sequences are MGHRA and YSYEKL. Trimming stripped 0 bases from V and 3 bases from J, with 9 bases between. The CDR3 loop spans 15 amino acids.

The chain links TRBV2 to TRBJ2-7; unclear D gene. CDR1 is SNHLY and CDR2 is FYNNEI in the germline V gene. The CDR3 contains 12 residues. Deletions cut 3 bases from V and 0 bases from J, with 3 bases between. The CDR3 sequence is CASSDSSYEQYF. The CDR3 coding sequence is TGTGCCAGCAGTGACAGCTCCTACGAGCAGTACTTC.

This clone occurred once. The chain uses TRBV11-2 and TRBJ1-4; TRBD1 matches at 7 bases. The V gene's germline CDR1 is SGHAT and CDR2 FQNNGV. This CDR3 spans 14 amino acids. The V gene end was trimmed by 5 bases and the J gene end by 10 bases; junction bases not matched to a gene: 10. The CDR3 bases are TGTGCCAGCAGCAACTCCCGGGACAGTGGAAAACTGTTTTTT. Its protein is CASSNSRDSGKLFF.

This clone was picked up a small number of times. This sample also contains other DNA sequences that code for the same CDR3. The chain uses TRBV27 and TRBJ2-5, with 11 bases identical to TRBD2. This CDR3 region has 14 residues. After removal of 4 bases from V and 5 bases from J, the junction contained 3 bases not matched to a gene. Germline V gives CDR1 MNHEY, CDR2 SMNVEV (reference sequence). The CDR3 bases are TGTGCCAGCAGTTCCTTAGCGGGAGGGGAGACCCAGTACTTC. Protein: CASSSLAGGETQYF.

This chain links TRBV13 with TRBJ2-1; 10 bases agree with TRBD2. Trimming took 5 bases from V and 5 from J; bases not matched to a gene: 12. From germline, CDR1 is PRHDT and CDR2 FYEKMQ (reference sequence). This CDR3 spans 17 amino acids. This chain's CDR3 is CASSRLPIAGGDNEQFF. In DNA, the CDR3 is TGTGCCAGCAGCCGCCTCCCTATAGCGGGAGGTGACAATGAGCAGTTCTTC.

The V call is TRBV14, the J call TRBJ1-1; TRBD1 matches at 9 bases. The CDR3 has 15 residues. Germline V gene sequence: CDR1 SGHDN, CDR2 FVKESK. V shed 2 bases and J 4 bases; nucleotides not matched to a gene: 5. The DNA for the CDR3 is TGTGCCAGCAGCCAACGGACAGGGGTTGGCACTGAAGCTTTCTTT. This encodes CASSQRTGVGTEAFF.

The V gene is TRBV5-4, the J gene TRBJ1-1, with D tentatively TRBD1 (5 bases). The CDR3 runs to 16 residues. From germline, CDR1 is SGHNT and CDR2 YYREEE (reference sequence). V was trimmed by 0 bases and J by 0 bases, leaving 12 bases between them. CDR3 region: CASSLAGGKMNTEAFF. CDR3 in DNA: TGTGCCAGCAGCTTGGCGGGGGGGAAAATGAACACTGAAGCTTTCTTT.

The V and J genes are TRBV5-6 and TRBJ2-3; possible D gene TRBD2, 7 bases. Germline CDR1 and CDR2: SGHDT and YYEEEE. V lost 0 bases and J lost 2, with 19 bases in between. The CDR3 consists of 18 residues. CDR3 nucleotide sequence: TGTGCCAGCAGCTTGGTCGTCAAGGGGGGGCGGAACACAGATACGCAGTATTTT. It codes for CASSLVVKGGRNTDTQYF.

The chain employs TRBV13 and TRBJ2-7; TRBD2 agrees at 7 bases. The CDR3 sequence is 13 residues long. V lost 5 bases to trimming and J lost 7 bases; unmatched junction nucleotides: 8. Looked up from germline, CDR1 is PRHDT and CDR2 is FYEKMQ (reference sequence). The CDR3, as DNA: TGTGCCAGCAGCGGGGGACTCGGGGGGGAGCAGTACTTC. This sequence encodes CASSGGLGGEQYF.

The V gene is TRBV30, the J gene TRBJ2-5; 8 bases are shared with TRBD2. CDR3 length: 14 amino acids. With 2 bases clipped from V and 4 bases from J, the junction kept 6 bases outside the gene matches. Germline CDR1 is GTSNPN and CDR2 is SVGIG (reference sequence). CDR3 sequence: CAWSLLGGVETQYF. The CDR3 DNA reads TGTGCCTGGAGTCTCCTCGGGGGGGTAGAGACCCAGTACTTC.

This clone came up a few times. The gene calls are TRBV27 and TRBJ2-7; a possible D gene is TRBD2 (5 bases). V was clipped by 3 bases and J by 3 bases, with 15 bases between them. Germline V lookup: CDR1 MNHEY, CDR2 SMNVEV (reference sequence). This CDR3 region has 15 residues. For the CDR3, the DNA is TGTGCCAGCAGTTTTACGGGCAGCGGTAGCTACGAGCAGTACTTC. It is translated as CASSFTGSGSYEQYF.

The sample holds a few counts of this clone. The chain uses TRBV5-4 and TRBJ2-5; D unresolved. V was cut by 4 bases and J by 3 bases, with 4 bases left in between. The CDR3 contains 11 residues. The germline CDR1 and CDR2 sequences are SGHNT and YYREEE (reference sequence). The CDR3: CASSLEETQYF. As DNA, the CDR3 is TGTGCCAGCAGCCTAGAAGAGACCCAGTACTTC.

This chain uses TRBV10-3 with TRBJ2-5; 16 nucleotides match TRBD2. TRBJ2-7 explains the end of the DNA better; the J call may be wrong. The germline gives CDR1 ENHRY, CDR2 SYGVKD. The CDR3 has 17 amino acids. The CDR3, as DNA: TGTGCCATCAGTGGCGGGACTAGCGGGAGGGCCCTACCCGAGCAGTACTTC. Its translation: CAISGGTSGRALPEQYF.

The V call is TRBV27, the J call TRBJ1-5; the D gene is possibly TRBD1 (5 bases). The CDR3 totals 12 residues. V was pared by 10 bases and J by 9 bases, with 16 bases between. Germline values: CDR1 MNHEY, CDR2 SMNVEV (reference sequence). CDR3 in DNA: TGTGCCACCATGGGCGGCGGGGGGCCCCAGCATTTT. It specifies CATMGGGGPQHF.